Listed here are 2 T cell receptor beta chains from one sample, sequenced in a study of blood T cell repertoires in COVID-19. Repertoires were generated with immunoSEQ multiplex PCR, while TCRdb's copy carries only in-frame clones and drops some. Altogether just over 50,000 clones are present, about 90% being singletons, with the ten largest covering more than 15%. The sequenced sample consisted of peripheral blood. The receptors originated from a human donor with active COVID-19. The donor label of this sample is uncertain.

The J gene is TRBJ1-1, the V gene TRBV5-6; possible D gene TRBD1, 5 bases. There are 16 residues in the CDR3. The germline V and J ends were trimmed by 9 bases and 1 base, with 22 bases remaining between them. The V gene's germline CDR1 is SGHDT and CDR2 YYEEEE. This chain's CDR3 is CATLPMGGRGNTEAFF. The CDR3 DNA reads TGTGCCACCCTACCGATGGGGGGACGAGGGAACACTGAAGCTTTCTTT.

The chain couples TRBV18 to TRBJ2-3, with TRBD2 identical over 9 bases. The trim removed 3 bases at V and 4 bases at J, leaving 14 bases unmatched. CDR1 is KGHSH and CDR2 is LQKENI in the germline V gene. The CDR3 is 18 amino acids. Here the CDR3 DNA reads TGTGCCAGCTCACCTTGGTCGGGGGTAGCGGGGGCCCCAGATACGCAGTATTTT. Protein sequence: CASSPWSGVAGAPDTQYF.